This TCR beta chain appears in the sequencing data of a study of CD8 T cells in Susac syndrome. An input of about 0.45 to 1 ug of RNA was subjected to reverse transcription using random hexamers. It was immunoSEQ multiplex PCR that amplified TCR beta CDR3 across 54 Vbeta and 13 Jbeta. TCRdb fed the immunoSEQ multiplex PCR reads into MiXCR, producing one record per CDR3 protein. The sample records 150,000 to 180,000 distinct CDR3 sequences, 95% to 96% being singletons. CDR3 length: 16 residues. V shed 0 bases and J shed 7 bases, with 13 bases lying between them. The V gene's germline CDR1 is MNHEY and CDR2 SVGAGI.

The sample consisted of CD8+ T cells from PBMCs. The TCR was taken from a human donor with multiple sclerosis. This sequence joins TRBV6-5 and TRBJ1-6, with D hard to call. CDR3: CASSYSTREGNSPLHF. The CDR3 DNA reads TGTGCCAGCAGTTACTCCACCCGGGAAGGCAATTCACCCCTCCACTTT.